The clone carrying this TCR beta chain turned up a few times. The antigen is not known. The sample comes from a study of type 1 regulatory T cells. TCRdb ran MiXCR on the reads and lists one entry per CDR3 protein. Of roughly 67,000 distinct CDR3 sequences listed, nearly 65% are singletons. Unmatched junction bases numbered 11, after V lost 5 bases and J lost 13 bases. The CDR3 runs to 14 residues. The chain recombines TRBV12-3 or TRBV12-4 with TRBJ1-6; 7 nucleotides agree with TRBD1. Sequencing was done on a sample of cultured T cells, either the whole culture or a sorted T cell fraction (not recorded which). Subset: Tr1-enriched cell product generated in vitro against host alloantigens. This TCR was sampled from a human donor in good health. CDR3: CASSVRDSSAPLHF. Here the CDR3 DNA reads TGTGCCAGCAGTGTGAGGGACAGCTCGGCGCCCCTCCACTTT.